This T cell receptor beta chain derives from a study of cytomegalovirus exposure and HLA in healthy donors. Study-wide results and caveats: A later analysis associated 16,000 or so TCR beta sequences with HLA alleles at a 0.05 false discovery rate. Association of a missense DCLRE1C variant with TCR beta V- and J-gene trimming was reported in a later analysis. Most TCR sequences were rare, but some public TCRs occurred in many donors.

The donors were healthy bone marrow donors. Comments on this clone: Its target is not known.

V was cut by 6 bases and J by 8 bases, with 13 bases left in between. CDR3 length equals 12 residues. CDR1 and CDR2 (germline): MNHNS, SASEGT. PCR involved 60 Vbeta and 13 Jbeta primers. TCRdb's table, derived via immunoSEQ multiplex PCR, lists solely in-frame clones and lacks some. This sample carries roughly 130,000 clones, 80% to 90% of them seen once, and the ten largest clones take 5.9%. The sequence came from a woman between 40 and 55 years old in good health and CMV-seropositive. What was sequenced was PBMCs. This chain joins TRBV6-1 and TRBJ1-2; no reliable D call. Here the CDR3 reads CASRSPTNGYTF. The DNA of the CDR3 is TGTGCCAGCAGGAGCCCTACCAACGGCTACACCTTC.